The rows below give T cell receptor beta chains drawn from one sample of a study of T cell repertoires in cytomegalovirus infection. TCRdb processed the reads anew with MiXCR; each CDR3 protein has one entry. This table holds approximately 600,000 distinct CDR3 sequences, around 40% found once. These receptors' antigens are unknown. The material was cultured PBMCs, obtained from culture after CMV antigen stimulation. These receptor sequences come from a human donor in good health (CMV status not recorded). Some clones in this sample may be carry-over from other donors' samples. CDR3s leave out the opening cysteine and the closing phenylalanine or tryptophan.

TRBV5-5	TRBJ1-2	ASSSRQGSNYGYT
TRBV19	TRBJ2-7	ASSMAGGPDEQY
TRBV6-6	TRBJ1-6	ATHYGANSYNSPLH
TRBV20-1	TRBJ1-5	SVIGRDNQPQH
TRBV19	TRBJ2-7	ASSFMGSPYEQY
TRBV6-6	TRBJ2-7	ASSGRQGSSYEQY
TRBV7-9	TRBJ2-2	ASSSLQPTGELF
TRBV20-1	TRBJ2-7	SARSRDRGAMGEQY
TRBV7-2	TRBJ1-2	ASGGQGGYGYT
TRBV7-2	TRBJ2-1	ASSSGGGYSSYNEQF
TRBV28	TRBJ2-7	ASRGGEVY
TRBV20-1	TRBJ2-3	SAGLAGADTQY
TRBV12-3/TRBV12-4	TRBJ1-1	ASSPRFGNANTEAF
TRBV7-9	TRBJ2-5	ASRAWGSGEETQY
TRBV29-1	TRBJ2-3	SVDRDREGKQY
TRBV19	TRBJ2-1	ASSIGQGYSYNEQF
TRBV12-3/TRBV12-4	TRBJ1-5	ASSLTRVNQPQH
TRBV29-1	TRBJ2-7	SVRYGTRSEQY
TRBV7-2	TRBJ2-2	ASSQQGAGPELF
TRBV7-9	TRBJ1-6	ASSLGVGTKSPLH
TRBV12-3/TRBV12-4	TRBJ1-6	ASSSGGNSPLH
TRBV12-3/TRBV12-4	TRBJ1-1	ASTYVGADTEAF
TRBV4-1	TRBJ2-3	ASSQDRGGGDTQY
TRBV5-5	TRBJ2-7	ASSFGAGRLREQY
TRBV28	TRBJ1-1	ASRSGTGVTMNTEAF
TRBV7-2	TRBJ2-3	ASSLNPRTDTQY
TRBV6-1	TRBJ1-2	ASNKQGTGSYGYT
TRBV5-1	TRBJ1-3	ASSLQLVSGSSGNTIY
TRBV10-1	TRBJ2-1	ASSVDASSASGNEQF
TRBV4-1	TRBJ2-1	ASSPRGGVNNEQF
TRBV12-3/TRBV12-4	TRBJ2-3	ASSLSGVVPDTQY
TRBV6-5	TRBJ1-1	ASTRTLSRNTEAF
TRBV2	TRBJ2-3	ASRGLAGYTDTQY
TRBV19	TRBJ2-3	ASTTSGADTQY
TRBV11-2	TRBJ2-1	ASSPERELYNEQF
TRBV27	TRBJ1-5	ASSSGFAPNQPQH
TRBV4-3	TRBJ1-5	ASSQEARWDQPQH
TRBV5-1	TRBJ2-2	ASSILDGSRTGELF
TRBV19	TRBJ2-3	ASSWRASGGSGTQY
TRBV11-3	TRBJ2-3	ASSFSGWTDTQY
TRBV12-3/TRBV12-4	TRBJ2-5	ASSLGPWGGETQY
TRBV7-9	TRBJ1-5	ASSLGLPGGSQPQH
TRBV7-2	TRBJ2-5	ASSTQSGPTGETQY
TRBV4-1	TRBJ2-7	ASSPLAQADWEQY
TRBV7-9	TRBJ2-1	ASSSPGLPYNEQF
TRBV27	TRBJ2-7	ASSLGFSGAVYEQY
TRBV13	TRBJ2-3	ASSLPGVAGGGTDTQY
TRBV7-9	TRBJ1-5	ASSRDRGLQPQH
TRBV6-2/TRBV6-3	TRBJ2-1	ASSDDPPGHEQF
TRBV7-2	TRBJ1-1	ASSSTGLTEAF
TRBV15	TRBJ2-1	ATSRDQWGAANNEQF
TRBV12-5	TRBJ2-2	ASGLDPSGSTGELF
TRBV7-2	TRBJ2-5	ASSFGGGQETQY
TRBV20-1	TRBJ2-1	SAVGLAGSKIYNEQF
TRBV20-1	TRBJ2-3	SASLRSTDTQY
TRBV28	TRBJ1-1	ASSSILLRDFSDTHQNTEAF
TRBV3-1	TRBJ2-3	ASSQDGGGDTQY